This paragraph covers one TCR beta chain sequence. Its antigen remains unknown. An end of the junction does not agree with germline; a read error may underlie this. This specimen belongs to a study of T cell repertoires in cytomegalovirus infection. Background on the study: Indications came from public TCR beta signatures; they pointed to CMV infection and to a matching HLA type.

TCRdb re-analysed the reads in MiXCR, keeping a single row per CDR3 protein. The table has around 740,000 distinct CDR3 sequences, roughly 36% seen once. CDR1 MNHNS and CDR2 SASEGT come from the germline V gene. The length of the CDR3 is 15 residues. Overall study findings and caveats: Across the ex vivo response, the dominant clonotypes were HLA-C-restricted CMV-specific TCR beta clonotypes. Carriers of CMV plus the relevant HLA were identified by cumulative public TCR beta family frequency.

Sequenced sample: PBMCs. This clonotype originated in a human donor in good health (CMV status not recorded). Some clones in this sample may be carry-over from other donors' samples. The J gene is TRBJ1-5, the V gene TRBV6-1; no clear D gene. The CDR3 is CASSDRHPSNHPQHF. CDR3 coding DNA: TGTGCCAGCAGTGACAGGCACCCCAGCAATCATCCCCAGCATTTT.